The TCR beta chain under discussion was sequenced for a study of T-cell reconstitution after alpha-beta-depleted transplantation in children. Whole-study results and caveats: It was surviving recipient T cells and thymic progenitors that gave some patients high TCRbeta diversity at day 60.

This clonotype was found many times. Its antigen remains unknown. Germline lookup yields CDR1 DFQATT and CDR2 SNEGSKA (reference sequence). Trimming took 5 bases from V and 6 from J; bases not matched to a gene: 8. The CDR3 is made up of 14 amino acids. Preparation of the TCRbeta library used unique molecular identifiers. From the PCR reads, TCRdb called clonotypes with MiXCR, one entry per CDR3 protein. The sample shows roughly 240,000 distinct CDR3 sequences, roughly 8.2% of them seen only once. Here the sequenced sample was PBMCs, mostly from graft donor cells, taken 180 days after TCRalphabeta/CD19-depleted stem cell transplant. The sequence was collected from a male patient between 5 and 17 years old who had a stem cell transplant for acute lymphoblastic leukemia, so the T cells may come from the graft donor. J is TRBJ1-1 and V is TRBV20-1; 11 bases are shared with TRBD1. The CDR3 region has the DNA TGCAGTGCTTATGGGACAGGGGGATATTCTGAAGCTTTCTTT. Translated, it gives CSAYGTGGYSEAFF.